The 30 T cell receptor beta chains in this list originate from one sample, sequenced in a study of blood T cell repertoires in COVID-19. The assay was immunoSEQ multiplex PCR, and TCRdb's table has in-frame clones only and misses some. In the table there are 300,000 to 350,000 clones, about 90% of which are singletons. The sample comprised peripheral blood. These receptors all stem from a young man with active or convalescent COVID-19.

The rearrangement uses TRBV5-4 and TRBJ2-5; a possible D gene is TRBD1 (5 bases). This CDR3 contains 13 residues. Germline CDR1 SGHNT, CDR2 YYREEE (reference sequence). V was trimmed by 0 bases and J by 5 bases, leaving 8 bases between them. CDR3 coding DNA: TGTGCCAGCAGCTTGGAGGGGTTGGAGACCCAGTACTTC. It is translated as CASSLEGLETQYF.

The V call is TRBV19, the J call TRBJ2-2, with D unresolved. V was pared by 6 bases and J by 5 bases, with 13 bases between. This CDR3 is 14 amino acids long. The germline V gene has CDR1 LNHDA and CDR2 SQIVND (reference sequence). DNA of the CDR3: TGTGCCAGTAGACACAGCCAGGTAACCGGGGAGCTGTTTTTT. This codes for CASRHSQVTGELFF.

V gene TRBV7-9 combines with J gene TRBJ2-5; the D is unclear. Trimming left V 2 bases short and J 2 bases short, with 9 bases between. The CDR3 covers 14 residues. CDR1 SEHNR and CDR2 FQNEAQ come from the germline V gene (reference sequence). CDR3 DNA sequence: TGTGCCAGCAGCTTATGGCAGGATCAAGAGACCCAGTACTTC. This sequence encodes CASSLWQDQETQYF.

This clone was picked up one time. The chain couples TRBV6-5 to TRBJ1-6; D gene uncertain. V lost 6 bases, J lost 10 bases, and 16 bases lay in between. The CDR3 length is 14 residues. CDR1 is MNHEY and CDR2 is SVGAGI in the germline V gene. The CDR3 spells CASRSGGRVSPLHF. The CDR3, as DNA: TGTGCCAGCAGGAGTGGAGGTAGGGTGTCACCCCTCCACTTT.

The chain has TRBV12-5 and TRBJ1-2; the match to TRBD1 covers 7 bases. Unmatched junction bases numbered 8, after V lost 4 bases and J lost 6 bases. The CDR3 length is 14 residues. The germline V gene has CDR1 LGHNT and CDR2 FRNRAP. The CDR3 here is CASGSHSGTDGYTF. The DNA of the CDR3 is TGTGCTAGTGGTTCGCATTCCGGGACAGATGGCTACACCTTC. The complete variable domain, with remaining parts taken from reference TRBV12-5 and TRBJ1-2, reads DARVTQTPRHKVTEMGQEVTMRCQPILGHNTVFWYRQTMMQGLELLAYFRNRAPLDDSGMPKDRFSAEMPDATLATLKIQPSEPRDSAVYFCASGSHSGTDGYTFGSGTRLTVV.

The chain recombines TRBV2 with TRBJ2-7, with 7 bases that match TRBD2. V lost 7 bases to trimming and J lost 1 base; unmatched junction nucleotides: 1. CDR3 length: 12 amino acids. Germline CDR1 and CDR2: SNHLY and FYNNEI. This CDR3 is CASMGGSYEQYF. The DNA of the CDR3 is TGTGCCAGCATGGGAGGGTCCTACGAGCAGTACTTC.

The chain carries TRBV7-6 and TRBJ2-2, with TRBD2 identical over 9 bases. The CDR3 covers 16 residues. Trimming took 5 bases from V and 7 from J; bases not matched to a gene: 11. From germline, CDR1 is SGHVS and CDR2 FNYEAQ. The CDR3 coding sequence is TGTGCCAGCAGCCCCATGACTAGCGGAGGAATCGGGGAGCTGTTTTTT. It yields the protein CASSPMTSGGIGELFF. Variable domain in full (rest from reference TRBV7-6 and TRBJ2-2): GAGVSQSPRYKVTKRGQDVALRCDPISGHVSLYWYRQALGQGPEFLTYFNYEAQQDKSGLPNDRFSAERPEGSISTLTIQRTEQRDSAMYRCASSPMTSGGIGELFFGEGSRLTVL.

This clone has only a few counts. The chain combines TRBV28 with TRBJ1-4, with D maybe TRBD1 (5 bases). In germline, CDR1 is MDHEN, CDR2 SYDVKM. This CDR3 has 15 residues. Trimming stripped 5 bases from V and 3 bases from J, with 13 bases between. Here the CDR3 reads CASSPHGTANEKLFF. In DNA form, the CDR3 reads TGTGCCAGCAGTCCACACGGGACTGCTAATGAAAAACTGTTTTTT.

The chain has TRBV5-1 and TRBJ2-7, with TRBD1 as a possible D gene (6 bases). Germline values: CDR1 SGHRS, CDR2 YFSETQ. The V end lost 4 bases, the J end lost 6 bases, and 17 bases lay between the germline ends. There are 14 residues in the CDR3. The CDR3 region has the DNA TGCGCCAGCAGCCTCGGACAGCCGGCCGGCGAGCAGTACTTC. Translation: CASSLGQPAGEQYF.

The rearrangement links TRBV4-1 to TRBJ1-1, with D unresolved. Germline CDR1 MGHRA, CDR2 YSYEKL. The CDR3 length is 12 residues. The V gene lost 4 bases and the J gene lost 7 bases, with 10 bases spanning the gap. In nucleotides, the CDR3 is TGCGCCAGCAGCCCAGCGGGGAGTGAAGCTTTCTTT. It specifies CASSPAGSEAFF.

V usage is TRBV28 and J usage is TRBJ2-1; 11 bases fit TRBD2. V gave up 4 bases and J gave up 0 bases; unmatched junction bases: 5. This CDR3 spans 17 amino acids. Germline values: CDR1 MDHEN, CDR2 SYDVKM. The CDR3: CASSSASGGSSYNEQFF. CDR3 bases: TGTGCCAGCAGTTCTGCTAGCGGGGGGAGCTCCTACAATGAGCAGTTCTTC.

The gene calls are TRBV5-1 and TRBJ1-4, with a tentative D call TRBD1 (6 bases). V lost 4 bases and J lost 7, with 14 bases in between. This CDR3 region has 14 residues. Germline V gene sequence: CDR1 SGHRS, CDR2 YFSETQ. The CDR3 loop reads CASSLGGQVEKLFF. Written as DNA, the CDR3 is TGCGCCAGCAGCCTCGGGGGGCAGGTTGAAAAACTGTTTTTT.

The chain has TRBV6-5 and TRBJ1-5; D gene ambiguous. Trimming took off 0 bases at V and 3 bases at J, with 9 bases between the two ends. The germline V gene has CDR1 MNHEY and CDR2 SVGAGI. The CDR3 spans 15 residues. In nucleotides, the CDR3 is TGTGCCAGCAGTTACTCTGCACAGATCAATCAGCCCCAGCATTTT. Amino acid sequence: CASSYSAQINQPQHF.

The V gene is TRBV7-9, the J gene TRBJ2-7; no clear D. V lost 1 base and J lost 4, with 14 bases in between. The CDR3 loop spans 15 amino acids. Germline V gene sequence: CDR1 SEHNR, CDR2 FQNEAQ (reference sequence). CDR3 bases: TGTGCCAGCAGCTTAGAAGCAGGTGCCCCGTACGAGCAGTACTTC. Protein product: CASSLEAGAPYEQYF.

DNA of the CDR3: TGTGCCAGCAGGCTGAGGGACAGGGTTACAAATGAGCAGTTCTTC. This codes for CASRLRDRVTNEQFF. The V gene is TRBV7-2, the J gene TRBJ2-1, with 9 bases matching TRBD1. After removal of 6 bases from V and 7 bases from J, the junction contained 10 bases not matched to a gene. The CDR3 runs 15 residues. CDR1 and CDR2 from the germline V gene are SGHTA and FQGNSA. Together with reference TRBV7-2 and TRBJ2-1, the CDR3 gives the full variable domain: GAGVSQSPSNKVTEKGKDVELRCDPISGHTALYWYRQSLGQGLEFLIYFQGNSAPDKSGLPSDRFSAERTGGSVSTLTIQRTQQEDSAVYLCASRLRDRVTNEQFFGPGTRLTVL.

This clone was detected a few times. The chain is built from TRBV7-2 and TRBJ1-2; maybe TRBD1 (6 bases). CDR3 size: 15 residues. Germline CDR1 reads SGHTA; CDR2 reads FQGNSA. The V gene lost 0 bases and the J gene lost 4 bases, with 12 bases spanning the gap. The CDR3 reads CASSLALPDSYGYTF. The CDR3 coding sequence is TGTGCCAGCAGCTTAGCCCTACCGGACAGCTATGGCTACACCTTC.

V is TRBV28 and J is TRBJ1-4, with TRBD1 matching 8 bases. Germline CDR1 is MDHEN and CDR2 is SYDVKM. V trimming: 2 bases; J trimming: 8 bases; junction bases outside the gene matches: 4. This CDR3 is 14 amino acids long. The CDR3 here is CASSLGGQEEKLFF. CDR3 DNA: TGTGCCAGCAGTTTAGGGGGACAGGAAGAAAAACTGTTTTTT.

The chain links TRBV7-2 to TRBJ1-2, with 9 positions matching TRBD1. Trimming removed 6 bases from V and 8 bases from J; junction bases left unmatched: 7. There are 13 residues in the CDR3. In germline, CDR1 is SGHTA, CDR2 FQGNSA. CDR3 amino acids: CASRPTGGRGYTF. For the CDR3, the DNA is TGTGCCAGCAGGCCGACAGGGGGTCGGGGCTACACCTTC.

The J gene is TRBJ2-1, the V gene TRBV5-1; 7 nucleotides line up with TRBD2. CDR3 length: 16 residues. The J segment lost 5 bases and the V segment lost 2 bases, leaving 10 bases of the junction unmatched. From germline, CDR1 is SGHRS and CDR2 YFSETQ. The CDR3 DNA reads as TGCGCCAGCAGCTTCTCCGGGACTATATACGACAATGAGCAGTTCTTC. This codes for CASSFSGTIYDNEQFF.

This rearrangement joins TRBV18 to TRBJ1-3; the D gene is possibly TRBD1 (6 bases). Germline V gives CDR1 KGHSH, CDR2 LQKENI. Trimming took 3 bases from V and 2 from J, leaving 17 bases between them. The CDR3 covers 17 residues. CDR3 nucleotides: TGTGCCAGCTCACCTCAAAACCTCGGGACACCTGGAAACACCATATATTTT. This translates into CASSPQNLGTPGNTIYF.

The chain joins TRBV10-1 to TRBJ2-5; TRBD2 is a possible D gene (5 bases). Germline assignment: CDR1 WNHNN and CDR2 SYGVQD (reference sequence). The CDR3 runs to 12 residues. The V end was cut by 7 bases, the J end by 2 bases, with 8 bases between. The CDR3 coding sequence is TGCGCCAGCAAGCCGGGACAAGAGACCCAGTACTTC. Protein product: CASKPGQETQYF.

The V call is TRBV19, the J call TRBJ1-5; weak D call: TRBD1 (6 bases). Per the germline V gene, CDR1 is LNHDA and CDR2 is SQIVND (reference sequence). The CDR3 runs to 15 residues. Trimming stripped 8 bases from V and 7 bases from J, with 21 bases between. CDR3 loop: CASANLGGGGQPQHF. The CDR3, as DNA: TGTGCCAGTGCAAACCTGGGAGGGGGGGGACAGCCCCAGCATTTT.

The CDR3 reads CASSPGTGGTSYEQYF. The CDR3 DNA reads as TGTGCCAGCTCACCGGGGACAGGGGGCACCTCCTACGAGCAGTACTTC. The V and J genes are TRBV18 and TRBJ2-7; 12 positions match TRBD1. The ends lost 3 bases at V and 0 bases at J; junction bases unmatched: 3. The CDR3 covers 16 residues. In germline, CDR1 is KGHSH, CDR2 LQKENI.

The chain joins TRBV29-1 to TRBJ1-2, with D unclear. CDR3 length equals 13 residues. CDR1 and CDR2 (germline): SQVTM, ANQGSEA. Trimming stripped 3 bases from V and 3 bases from J, with 11 bases between. The CDR3 loop is CSVEKPSYYGYTF. CDR3 in DNA: TGCAGCGTTGAGAAGCCTTCGTACTATGGCTACACCTTC.

This clone was counted a single time. The rearrangement links TRBV5-1 to TRBJ2-3, with a tentative D call TRBD2 (6 bases). This CDR3 comprises 13 residues. Per the germline V gene, CDR1 is SGHRS and CDR2 is YFSETQ. The V and J ends lost 0 bases and 5 bases respectively, with 7 bases between them. The CDR3 region has the DNA TGCGCCAGCAGCTTGGGCGGGATAGATACGCAGTATTTT. Translating gives CASSLGGIDTQYF.

This clone was observed a single time. This sequence joins TRBV7-8 and TRBJ1-1; possible D gene TRBD1, 6 bases. The CDR3 length is 16 residues. Germline CDR1 and CDR2: SGHVS and FQNEAQ. V was trimmed by 2 bases and J by 10 bases, leaving 23 bases between them. Written as DNA, the CDR3 is TGTGCCAGCAGCTTAATAACCGGGACACTCGATGGGGGAGCTTTCTTT. Amino acids: CASSLITGTLDGGAFF.

This CDR3 is CASSVATGGPKYF. In DNA form, the CDR3 reads TGTGCCAGCAGCGTAGCGACGGGGGGGCCCAAGTACTTC. The chain combines TRBV9 with TRBJ2-4; 8 positions match TRBD2. CDR1 SGDLS and CDR2 YYNGEE come from the germline V gene. The junction had 7 bases not matched to a gene; V was cut back by 0 bases and J by 14 bases. There are 13 residues in the CDR3.

The V gene is TRBV9, the J gene TRBJ2-3, with a possible D match to TRBD2 (6 bases). This CDR3 spans 16 amino acids. From germline, CDR1 is SGDLS and CDR2 YYNGEE. V was pared by 4 bases and J by 2 bases, with 17 bases between. As DNA, the CDR3 is TGTGCCAGCAGCCCCCGTCGAAGGGAGGCCACAGATACGCAGTATTTT. It yields the protein CASSPRRREATDTQYF.

The rearrangement uses TRBV19 and TRBJ1-2; D is unclear. Trimming pared 7 bases from V and 4 bases from J, leaving 10 bases between. The CDR3 spans 12 residues. Germline V gene lookup returns CDR1 LNHDA and CDR2 SQIVND (reference sequence). The CDR3: CASKITGYGYTF. CDR3 DNA: TGTGCCAGTAAGATTACCGGCTATGGCTACACCTTC.

This chain uses TRBV7-2 with TRBJ2-7; 10 bases match TRBD2. The CDR3 is 16 residues long. Per germline, CDR1 SGHTA and CDR2 FQGNSA. V gave up 5 bases and J gave up 4 bases; unmatched junction bases: 11. This CDR3 is CASSTSGGAFLYEQYF. The DNA of the CDR3 is TGTGCCAGCAGCACGAGCGGGGGGGCATTTCTATACGAGCAGTACTTC.